The 20 T cell receptor beta chains below come from one sample, sequenced in a study of shared clonotypes between healthy human individuals. The data were produced by immunoSEQ multiplex PCR, yet TCRdb's version contains in-frame clones alone and is incomplete. The repertoire holds fewer than 1.4 million clones, with 70% to 80% as singletons. Sequencing was done on a sample of memory CD4+ T cells from PBMCs. The subset: CD45RA-negative fraction. Source of these receptors: a man aged 18 to 29 in good health. Some clones in this sample may be carry-over from other donors' samples.

The V call is TRBV6-1, the J call TRBJ2-7; 8 bases are shared with TRBD2. The CDR3 has 15 amino acids. J was trimmed by 2 bases and V by 6 bases; bases with no gene match: 9. CDR1 is MNHNS and CDR2 is SASEGT in the germline V gene. CDR3 DNA sequence: TGTGCCAGCAGAGCACTAGCGGAGGGGGCCTACGAGCAGTACTTC. It translates to CASRALAEGAYEQYF.

The rearrangement links TRBV5-4 to TRBJ2-7, with D hard to call. The CDR3 loop spans 13 amino acids. Trimming took 3 bases from V and 9 from J, leaving 16 bases between them. Germline assignment: CDR1 SGHNT and CDR2 YYREEE (reference sequence). CDR3 in amino acids: CASSSPLDIGQYF. The CDR3 DNA is TGTGCCAGCAGCTCCCCCCTGGATATTGGGCAGTACTTC.

This clone has just one count. The chain joins TRBV19 to TRBJ1-1; D is uncertain. Germline values: CDR1 LNHDA, CDR2 SQIVND (reference sequence). This CDR3 is 15 amino acids long. With 6 bases removed from V and 0 bases from J, the gap between germline ends came to 14 bases. CDR3 sequence reads: CASRTIGVMNTEAFF. CDR3 in DNA: TGTGCCAGTAGGACAATTGGGGTCATGAACACTGAAGCTTTCTTT.

This chain joins TRBV6-1 and TRBJ1-3; unclear D gene. The germline V gene has CDR1 MNHNS and CDR2 SASEGT. Trimming cost V 1 base and J 9 bases, with 10 bases left between them. This CDR3 is built from 13 residues. In DNA, the CDR3 is TGTGCCAGCAGTGAAGGTCTTCCAGGCACCATATATTTT. It yields the protein CASSEGLPGTIYF.

The V gene is TRBV7-9, the J gene TRBJ2-7, with D hard to call. Germline CDR1 reads SEHNR; CDR2 reads FQNEAQ (reference sequence). Trimming pared 5 bases from V and 0 bases from J, leaving 11 bases between. The CDR3 loop spans 14 amino acids. Here the CDR3 DNA reads TGTGCCAGCAGCCCCGACGCGAGCTCCTACGAGCAGTACTTC. Translated, it gives CASSPDASSYEQYF.

Written as DNA, the CDR3 is TGTGCCACCAGCAAGGTATTAGCGGGAGGCAACACCGGGGAGCTGTTTTTT. The encoded protein is CATSKVLAGGNTGELFF. The gene calls are TRBV15 and TRBJ2-2, with 10 bases lining up with TRBD2. The trim removed 4 bases at V and 2 bases at J, leaving 7 bases unmatched. The CDR3 runs to 17 residues. From germline, CDR1 is LNHNV and CDR2 YYDKDF (reference sequence).

The V gene is TRBV7-9, the J gene TRBJ1-3; D is perhaps TRBD1 (5 bases). Germline assignment: CDR1 SEHNR and CDR2 FQNEAQ (reference sequence). This CDR3 spans 16 amino acids. The V end was cut by 5 bases, the J end by 3 bases, with 17 bases between. CDR3 sequence (DNA): TGTGCCAGCAGCCAGGAAAAGGGACGCCTTGGAAACACCATATATTTT. This encodes CASSQEKGRLGNTIYF.

This rearrangement joins TRBV9 to TRBJ1-2; TRBD1 agrees at 8 bases. Germline V gives CDR1 SGDLS, CDR2 YYNGEE. J lost 4 bases, V lost 4 bases, and 15 bases had no gene match. The length of the CDR3 is 17 residues. The CDR3 here is CASSNRGSQREGYGYTF. The CDR3 bases are TGTGCCAGCAGCAACAGGGGGTCCCAAAGGGAAGGCTATGGCTACACCTTC. The full variable domain, completed using reference TRBV9 and TRBJ1-2, is DSGVTQTPKHLITATGQRVTLRCSPRSGDLSVYWYQQSLDQGLQFLIQYYNGEERAKGNILERFSAQQFPDLHSELNLSSLELGDSALYFCASSNRGSQREGYGYTFGSGTRLTVV.

The chain uses TRBV5-6 and TRBJ2-1, with D hard to call. Trimming shortened V by 2 bases and J by 6 bases, and 18 bases separated the two germline ends. CDR1 is SGHDT, CDR2 YYEEEE, per germline. The CDR3 extends over 16 amino acids. CDR3 residues: CASSFPSGLGRNEQFF. DNA of the CDR3: TGTGCCAGCAGCTTTCCTTCCGGGCTGGGTCGCAATGAGCAGTTCTTC.

The rearrangement joins TRBV5-1 to TRBJ2-1; 11 bases map to TRBD2. Germline V gene lookup returns CDR1 SGHRS and CDR2 YFSETQ. With V trimmed by 4 bases and J by 7 bases, 4 bases remained unmatched. The CDR3 is 14 amino acids. CDR3 amino acids: CASSTSGSINEQFF. CDR3 nucleotide sequence: TGCGCCAGCAGCACTAGCGGGAGTATAAATGAGCAGTTCTTC.

The rearrangement links TRBV5-1 to TRBJ2-1; possibly TRBD2 for D (5 bases). Germline CDR1 and CDR2: SGHRS and YFSETQ. Trimming took 4 bases from V and 0 from J, leaving 17 bases between them. The CDR3 covers 17 residues. The CDR3 reads CASSNLPSGSSYNEQFF. Here the CDR3 DNA reads TGCGCCAGCAGCAACCTACCTTCGGGAAGCTCCTACAATGAGCAGTTCTTC.

The chain couples TRBV6-1 to TRBJ2-2; D possibly matches TRBD1 or TRBD2 (5 bases each). Germline CDR1 and CDR2: MNHNS and SASEGT. Deletions cut 2 bases from V and 12 bases from J, with 13 bases between. The CDR3 is made up of 13 amino acids. Here the CDR3 DNA reads TGTGCCAGCAGTGAAACGGTTAGGGGACAGCTGTTTTTT. As protein: CASSETVRGQLFF.

The sample holds one count of this clone. V gene TRBV28 combines with J gene TRBJ2-7, with D maybe TRBD1 (5 bases). Germline CDR1 MDHEN, CDR2 SYDVKM. The CDR3 is made up of 12 amino acids. V lost 6 bases and J 3 bases, leaving 9 bases between the germline ends. The CDR3, as DNA: TGTGCCAGCAGCCGACAGTTCTACGAGCAGTACTTC. It codes for CASSRQFYEQYF.

J is TRBJ2-7 and V is TRBV5-1; 7 nucleotides align to TRBD1. CDR1 and CDR2 (germline): SGHRS, YFSETQ. CDR3 length equals 16 residues. The trim removed 4 bases at V and 5 bases at J, leaving 15 bases unmatched. CDR3 sequence: CASSPVPGTESHEQYF. The CDR3 DNA reads as TGCGCCAGCAGCCCCGTCCCCGGGACAGAAAGCCACGAGCAGTACTTC.

The V gene is TRBV7-2, the J gene TRBJ2-3; D ambiguous. CDR1 is SGHTA, CDR2 FQGNSA, per germline. The CDR3 is made up of 16 amino acids. V was shortened by 5 bases and J by 1 base, with 16 bases between the two germline ends. CDR3 nucleotide sequence: TGTGCCAGCAGCCTAAGCATATGGAAGGGCACAGATACGCAGTATTTT. Amino acid sequence: CASSLSIWKGTDTQYF.

The rearrangement joins TRBV30 to TRBJ2-7, with D perhaps matching TRBD2 (6 bases). Germline V gene lookup returns CDR1 GTSNPN and CDR2 SVGIG (reference sequence). V was shortened by 5 bases and J by 7 bases, with 15 bases between the two germline ends. The CDR3 runs to 12 residues. The CDR3 is CAWGVGRTEQYF. For the CDR3, the DNA is TGTGCCTGGGGGGTGGGGAGGACAGAGCAGTACTTC.

The chain employs TRBV7-8 and TRBJ1-1, with 8 nucleotides matching TRBD1. CDR1 SGHVS and CDR2 FQNEAQ come from the germline V gene. V shed 1 base, J shed 4 bases, and the junction held 8 bases outside the gene matches. The CDR3 loop spans 16 amino acids. CDR3 nucleotides: TGTGCCAGCAGCTTAGTACAATTTACAGGGGGCACTGAAGCTTTCTTT. This gives the protein CASSLVQFTGGTEAFF.

The genes are TRBV5-1 and TRBJ1-4; D gene ambiguous. The germline V and J ends were trimmed by 0 bases and 1 base, with 7 bases remaining between them. The CDR3 runs to 15 residues. Germline V lookup: CDR1 SGHRS, CDR2 YFSETQ. The CDR3 DNA reads TGCGCCAGCAGCTTGGGACCGGTAACTAATGAAAAACTGTTTTTT. Translated, it gives CASSLGPVTNEKLFF.

CDR3 region: CASSEISTDTQYF. The CDR3 region has the DNA TGCGCCAGCAGCGAAATTAGCACAGATACGCAGTATTTT. V usage is TRBV5-1 and J usage is TRBJ2-3; D is unresolved. Trimming pared 4 bases from V and 0 bases from J, leaving 6 bases between. The CDR3 covers 13 residues. Germline V gives CDR1 SGHRS, CDR2 YFSETQ.

The rearrangement uses TRBV11-2 and TRBJ2-5, with D perhaps matching TRBD2 (6 bases). CDR1 is SGHAT, CDR2 FQNNGV, per germline. V was trimmed by 5 bases and J by 2 bases, leaving 15 bases between them. The CDR3 runs 15 residues. CDR3 residues: CASSTRLGPQETQYF. CDR3 coding DNA: TGTGCCAGCAGCACCCGACTAGGACCACAAGAGACCCAGTACTTC.